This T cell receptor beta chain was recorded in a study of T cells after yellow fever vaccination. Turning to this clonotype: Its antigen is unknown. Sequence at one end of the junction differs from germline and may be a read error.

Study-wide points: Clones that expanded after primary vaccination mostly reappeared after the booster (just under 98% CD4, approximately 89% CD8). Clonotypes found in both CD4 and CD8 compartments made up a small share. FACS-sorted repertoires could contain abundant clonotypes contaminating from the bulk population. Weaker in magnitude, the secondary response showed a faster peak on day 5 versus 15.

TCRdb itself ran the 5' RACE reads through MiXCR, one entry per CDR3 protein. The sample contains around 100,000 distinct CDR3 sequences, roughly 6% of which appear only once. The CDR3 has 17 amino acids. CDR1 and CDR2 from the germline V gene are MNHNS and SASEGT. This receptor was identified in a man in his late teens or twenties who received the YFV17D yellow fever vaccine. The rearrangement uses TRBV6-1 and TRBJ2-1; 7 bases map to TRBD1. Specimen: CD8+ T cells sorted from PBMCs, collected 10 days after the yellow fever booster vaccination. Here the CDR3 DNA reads TGTGCCAGCAGTGATTCTGCGACAGGGCGCCCCTACATTGAGCAGTTCTTC. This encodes CASSDSATGRPYIEQFF.